This T cell receptor (beta chain) was identified during a study of early T cells in non-severe SARS-CoV-2 infection. About the research overall: Sequenced material consisted of bulk RNA (from unsorted whole blood), and chains were unpaired.

The protocol attached unique molecular identifiers to individual cDNA molecules. In TCRdb, the 5' RACE reads were re-called with MiXCR into one record per CDR3 protein. The sample lists approximately 90,000 distinct CDR3 sequences; 8% to 13% were seen once. Broader study findings: Matching with VDJdb favored anti-spike CD8 responses (missing private and CD4 specificities).

The CDR3 spans 14 residues. The germline V gene has CDR1 SGHAT and CDR2 FQNNGV. V gave up 4 bases and J gave up 4 bases, with 12 bases separating them. For this clonotype: Its antigen is still unknown.

This sequence originates from an adult who was a healthcare worker with PCR-confirmed SARS-CoV-2 infection or an uninfected control (not recorded which). The chain has TRBV11-2 and TRBJ2-3, with a tentative D call TRBD2 (6 bases). The material was whole blood, obtained at baseline. The CDR3 bases are TGTGCCAGCAGCTCAGACTCTAGCGCAGATACGCAGTATTTT. Residues: CASSSDSSADTQYF.